This TCR beta chain derives from a study of beta chain features in type 1 diabetes. About this clone itself: Its antigen is undetermined.

Findings and limits, study-wide: Patients with Type 1 diabetes showed moderately but significantly shorter TCRB CDR3s in all four CD4+ subsets. There were fewer insertions and more deletions at the VDJ junctions of type 1 diabetes patients.

CDR3 size: 13 residues. V dropped 3 bases and J dropped 7 bases, with 15 bases sitting between them. Germline CDR1 GTSNPN, CDR2 SVGIG (reference sequence). There was one heparinised blood draw per donor, averaging roughly 110 mL. CD4+ cells of the naive, central memory, regulatory and stem cell-like memory types were sorted via CD45RO/CCR7/CD25/CD127/CD95/CD27. The investigators reverse transcribed all of the isolated RNA, so they sequenced expressed TCRB transcripts. Produced via immunoSEQ multiplex PCR; TCRdb's table is partial and in-frame only. This sample has some 700,000 clones, with roughly 13% found just once.

Sequencing was carried out using naive CD4+ T cells from blood. This clonotype was sampled from a man younger than 30 with type 1 diabetes. The rearrangement links TRBV30 to TRBJ1-2; D might be TRBD1 (6 bases). This CDR3 reads CAWSPAGAAGYTF. In DNA form, the CDR3 reads TGTGCCTGGAGCCCCGCGGGGGCTGCTGGCTACACCTTC.